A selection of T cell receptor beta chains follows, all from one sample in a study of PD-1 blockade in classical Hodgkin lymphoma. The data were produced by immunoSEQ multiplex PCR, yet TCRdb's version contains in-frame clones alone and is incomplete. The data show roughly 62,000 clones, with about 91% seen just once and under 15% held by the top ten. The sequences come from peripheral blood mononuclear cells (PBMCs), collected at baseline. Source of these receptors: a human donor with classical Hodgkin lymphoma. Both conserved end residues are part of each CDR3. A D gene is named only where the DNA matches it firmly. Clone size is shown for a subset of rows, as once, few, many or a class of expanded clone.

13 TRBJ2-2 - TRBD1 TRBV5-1 CASSQQGAGELFF TGCGCCAGCAGCCAACAGGGGGCCGGGGAGCTGTTTTTT
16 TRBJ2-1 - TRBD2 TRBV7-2 CASSLELAIMVNEQFF TGTGCCAGCAGCTTAGAACTAGCGATTATGGTAAATGAGCAGTTCTTC
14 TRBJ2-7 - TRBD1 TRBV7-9 CASSLAGQTYEQYF TGTGCCAGCAGCTTAGCGGGACAGACCTACGAGCAGTACTTC
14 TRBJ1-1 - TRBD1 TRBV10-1 CANPGQRMNTEAFF TGCGCCAACCCGGGACAGAGAATGAACACTGAAGCTTTCTTT
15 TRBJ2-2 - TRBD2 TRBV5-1 CASSWTSLPTGELFF TGCGCCAGCAGCTGGACTAGCCTTCCCACCGGGGAGCTGTTTTTT
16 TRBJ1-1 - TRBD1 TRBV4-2 CASSSTRTGTNTEAFF TGTGCCAGCAGCTCAACTAGGACAGGGACGAACACTGAAGCTTTCTTT
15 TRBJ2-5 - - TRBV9 CASSVARIGQETQYF TGTGCCAGCAGCGTCGCCCGGATCGGTCAGGAGACCCAGTACTTC
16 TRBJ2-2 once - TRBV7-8 CASSLGALGGTGELFF TGTGCCAGCAGCTTAGGGGCCCTTGGGGGGACCGGGGAGCTGTTTTTT
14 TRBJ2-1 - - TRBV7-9 CASSGPRGYNEQFF TGTGCCAGCAGTGGGCCTAGGGGCTACAATGAGCAGTTCTTC
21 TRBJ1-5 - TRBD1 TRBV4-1 CASSQGPPSTGPRYSNQPQHF TGCGCCAGCAGCCAAGGGCCACCGTCGACAGGGCCACGTTATAGCAATCAGCCCCAGCATTTT
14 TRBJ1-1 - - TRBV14 CASSPGPRGTEAFF TGTGCCAGCAGCCCGGGCCCCAGGGGCACTGAAGCTTTCTTT
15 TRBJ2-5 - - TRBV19 CASSILGRTPEAQYF TGTGCCAGTAGTATCCTAGGCAGAACCCCTGAGGCCCAGTACTTC
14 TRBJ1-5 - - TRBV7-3 CASSPPSSNQPQHF TGTGCCAGCAGCCCGCCCAGTAGCAATCAGCCCCAGCATTTT
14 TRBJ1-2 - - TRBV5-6 CASSLDYRGYGYTF TGTGCCAGCAGCTTAGACTATCGGGGCTATGGCTACACCTTC
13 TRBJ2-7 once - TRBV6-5 CASSYGGSYEQYF TGTGCCAGCAGTTACGGCGGCAGCTACGAGCAGTACTTC
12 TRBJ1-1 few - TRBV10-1 CASSSWGTEAFF TGCGCCAGCAGCTCCTGGGGGACTGAAGCTTTCTTT